The 13 T cell receptor beta chains below all came from one sample that was sequenced in a study of regulatory T cells in long-lasting Graves disease. Time point indicated: newly diagnosed GD, antithyroid drugs for less than 3 months. RNA isolated from PBMCs was used to make the TCR library. Combining iRepertoire HTBI primers with Arm-PCR of CDR3 regions, the authors built TCR beta libraries. One entry per CDR3 protein results from TCRdb running MiXCR on the multiplex PCR reads. The sample has more than 450,000 distinct CDR3 sequences, roughly 16% seen once. These same data were also listed under a study on T cells in Graves' hyperthyroidism and ophthalmopathy.

Material: peripheral blood mononuclear cells (PBMCs), obtained at new diagnosis, from a patient treated with antithyroid drugs. Receptor source: a man in his forties with Graves disease.

The chain uses TRBV19 and TRBJ2-1; D ambiguous. CDR1 and CDR2 (germline): LNHDA, SQIVND (reference sequence). The CDR3 runs to 15 residues. V lost 7 bases to trimming and J lost 1 base, with 14 bases between them. The CDR3 is CASNERWGSYNEQFF. The CDR3 nucleotides are TGTGCCAGTAACGAACGGTGGGGTTCCTACAATGAGCAGTTCTTC.

This clonotype was counted at least ten times. V is TRBV18 and J is TRBJ2-3; maybe TRBD2 (5 bases). The CDR3 contains 13 residues. The germline V gene encodes CDR1 KGHSH and CDR2 LQKENI. V was clipped by 8 bases and J by 4 bases, with 13 bases between them. Here the CDR3 DNA reads TGTGCCAGCAGCCCCTCGAGGGCAGATACGCAGTATTTT. Translation: CASSPSRADTQYF.

In its sample, this clonotype was seen many times. The chain employs TRBV30 and TRBJ1-5; D call uncertain. CDR1 and CDR2 (germline): GTSNPN, SVGIG (reference sequence). V was shortened by 5 bases and J by 0 bases, with 8 bases between the two germline ends. There are 13 residues in the CDR3. The CDR3: CAWSWDSNQPQHF. The DNA for the CDR3 is TGTGCCTGGTCCTGGGATAGCAATCAGCCCCAGCATTTT.

The chain recombines TRBV12-3 or TRBV12-4 with TRBJ2-7; 8 bases map to TRBD1. The CDR3 contains 13 residues. V lost 6 bases, J lost 6 bases, and 7 bases stayed unmatched. In DNA, the CDR3 is TGTGCCAGCAGGAACCCAGGGGGCTTCGAGCAGTACTTC. It is translated as CASRNPGGFEQYF.

Of note for this clonotype: Just one base apart from a much larger clone, this may be a read error. The V gene is TRBV2, the J gene TRBJ2-5, with 7 nucleotides matching TRBD1. Trimming cost V 3 bases and J 7 bases; bases outside gene matches: 5. The CDR3 loop spans 13 amino acids. Germline V gene sequence: CDR1 SNHLY, CDR2 FYNNEI. The CDR3 sequence: CASSEGQLGTQYF. The DNA of the CDR3 is TGTGCCAGCAGTGAGGGACAGTTGGGGACCCAGTACTTC.

This clonotype was recorded at least ten times. The chain is built from TRBV28 and TRBJ1-1, with unresolved D. Trimming removed 6 bases at V and 6 bases at J, with 14 bases between. CDR3 length: 13 residues. Germline V gene data show CDR1 as MDHEN and CDR2 as SYDVKM. The CDR3 reads CASSGMRYSEAFF. CDR3 in DNA: TGTGCCAGCAGCGGCATGAGGTACTCTGAAGCTTTCTTT.

This clonotype was seen at least ten times. The chain carries TRBV30 and TRBJ2-7; 10 bases fit TRBD1. V shed 3 bases and J 4 bases; nucleotides not matched to a gene: 9. Germline loops: CDR1 GTSNPN, CDR2 SVGIG (reference sequence). The CDR3 runs to 15 residues. The CDR3 region is CAWSGTGAFHYEQYF. CDR3 DNA sequence: TGTGCCTGGAGCGGGACAGGGGCTTTCCATTACGAGCAGTACTTC.

The sample holds many counts of this clonotype. The rearrangement uses TRBV28 and TRBJ2-7; 11 bases are shared with TRBD2. V shed 4 bases and J 6 bases; nucleotides not matched to a gene: 11. The CDR3 has 16 residues. Germline V gene lookup returns CDR1 MDHEN and CDR2 SYDVKM. The chain's CDR3 is CASSSIVGGTSGEQYF. In DNA form, the CDR3 reads TGTGCCAGCAGTTCAATTGTTGGAGGGACTAGCGGCGAGCAGTACTTC.

This clonotype was picked up many times. The gene calls are TRBV5-1 and TRBJ2-7; D tentatively fits TRBD1 or TRBD2 (5 bases each). V lost 4 bases and J lost 3, with 14 bases in between. Germline values: CDR1 SGHRS, CDR2 YFSETQ. The CDR3 spans 14 residues. CDR3 nucleotide sequence: TGCGCCAGCAGCAAGGGACGCATCGACTACGAGCAGTACTTC. The encoded protein is CASSKGRIDYEQYF.

This clonotype was seen a few times. This chain connects TRBV24-1 to TRBJ2-1, with D perhaps being TRBD1 or TRBD2 (5 bases each). The CDR3 totals 16 residues. In germline, CDR1 is KGHDR, CDR2 SFDVKD. Trimming cost V 4 bases and J 8 bases, with 20 bases left between them. CDR3 sequence reads: CATSENDSGTKDEQFF. The CDR3 nucleotides read TGTGCCACCAGTGAAAATGATTCCGGGACCAAAGATGAGCAGTTCTTC.

This chain uses TRBV7-3 with TRBJ2-7, with D unclear. Trimming pared 2 bases from V and 0 bases from J, leaving 11 bases between. Germline V lookup: CDR1 SGHTA, CDR2 FQGTGA. The length of the CDR3 is 15 residues. This CDR3 is CASSLPQPVSYEQYF. In DNA form, the CDR3 reads TGTGCCAGCAGCTTACCCCAGCCCGTCTCCTACGAGCAGTACTTC.

This chain uses TRBV5-1 with TRBJ1-4, with a tentative D call TRBD1 (5 bases). Germline CDR1 is SGHRS and CDR2 is YFSETQ. The CDR3 is 14 residues long. V was trimmed by 4 bases and J by 0 bases, leaving 7 bases between them. The CDR3 sequence: CASSPTATNEKLFF. DNA of the CDR3: TGCGCCAGCAGCCCGACAGCAACTAATGAAAAACTGTTTTTT.

J is TRBJ2-5 and V is TRBV2, with 10 bases matching TRBD1. Per the germline V gene, CDR1 is SNHLY and CDR2 is FYNNEI. The V gene end was trimmed by 6 bases and the J gene end by 3 bases; junction bases not matched to a gene: 4. The CDR3 spans 14 residues. The CDR3 DNA sequence: TGTGCCAGCAGCCACGGGACAGGGGAAGAGACCCAGTACTTC. Its translation: CASSHGTGEETQYF.